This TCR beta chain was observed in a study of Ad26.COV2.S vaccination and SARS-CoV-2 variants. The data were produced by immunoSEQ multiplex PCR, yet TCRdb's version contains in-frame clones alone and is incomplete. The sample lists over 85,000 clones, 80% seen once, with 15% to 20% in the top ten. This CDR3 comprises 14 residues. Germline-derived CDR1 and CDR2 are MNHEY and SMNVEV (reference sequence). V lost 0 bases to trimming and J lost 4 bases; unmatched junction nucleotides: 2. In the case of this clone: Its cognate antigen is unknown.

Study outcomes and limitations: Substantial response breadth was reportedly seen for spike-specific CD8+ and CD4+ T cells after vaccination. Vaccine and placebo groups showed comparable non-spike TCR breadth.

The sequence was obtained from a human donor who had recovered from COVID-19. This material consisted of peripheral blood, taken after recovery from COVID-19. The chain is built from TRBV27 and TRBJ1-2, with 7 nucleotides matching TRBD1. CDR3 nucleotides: TGTGCCAGCAGTTTATCGGGACAGAGCTATGGCTACACCTTC. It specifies CASSLSGQSYGYTF.